This T cell receptor beta chain stems from a study of blood T cell repertoires in COVID-19. Using immunoSEQ multiplex PCR, the repertoire was profiled, and TCRdb retains in-frame clones only, with some absent. The sample includes about 150,000 clones, around 90% of them seen just once. V shed 11 bases and J shed 1 base, with 20 bases lying between them. The CDR3 spans 15 residues. This chain links TRBV23-1 with TRBJ1-2; D is possibly TRBD1 (6 bases). TRBV23-1 is known as an ORF, though its function is uncertain. This TCR was recovered from an older woman with active or convalescent COVID-19. Sequencing input: peripheral blood. This CDR3 reads CAGSGGANGNYGYTF. CDR3 sequence (DNA): TGCGCCGGTTCGGGGGGGGCCAACGGTAACTATGGCTACACCTTC.